This TCR beta chain was documented in a study of cytomegalovirus exposure and HLA in healthy donors. Regarding the study as a whole: The sole available immune exposure information was CMV serostatus. A later analysis by the authors found several of the most significant clusters apparently linked to common viral pathogens. Earlier analysis found most TCR beta V segments productive about 87% or about 30% of the time.

A note on this clone: Its antigen is unknown.

Both 60 Vbeta primers and 13 Jbeta primers went into the PCR. This table comes from immunoSEQ multiplex PCR, and its TCRdb copy is limited to in-frame clones, with some not included. Among over 40,000 clones listed, 87% were seen once. Healthy bone marrow donors made up the cohort. Germline trimming cut 5 bases from V and 4 bases from J; bases unmatched to any gene: 3. The V gene's germline CDR1 is SGHTA and CDR2 FQGNSA. This CDR3 is 15 amino acids long. This TCR was recovered from a middle-aged woman in good health and CMV-seropositive. The specimen was PBMCs. The rearrangement uses TRBV7-2 and TRBJ2-6, with 9 bases matching TRBD1. CDR3 coding DNA: TGTGCCAGCAGCCTACAGGGGGCCGGGGCCAACGTCCTGACTTTC. It codes for CASSLQGAGANVLTF.